The next 17 T cell receptor beta chains were all read from a single sample in a study of blood T cell repertoires in COVID-19. TCRdb's copy holds only in-frame clones and misses some; the assay was immunoSEQ multiplex PCR. The sample records some 200,000 clones, around four fifths being singletons. The sequencing sample was made of peripheral blood. All receptors come from a woman of 80 years or more with active or convalescent COVID-19.

The chain has TRBV19 and TRBJ2-4; D is perhaps TRBD2 (6 bases). CDR1 and CDR2 (germline): LNHDA, SQIVND (reference sequence). V was clipped by 3 bases and J by 8 bases, with 17 bases between them. This CDR3 has 15 amino acids. Here the CDR3 DNA reads TGTGCCAGTAGTATGGCCGGGGGTCCCTTAGACATTCAGTACTTC. Its protein is CASSMAGGPLDIQYF.

The chain is built from TRBV5-4 and TRBJ2-4; TRBD2 matches at 10 bases. The CDR3 is 17 amino acids. V was clipped by 1 base and J by 0 bases; unmatched bases: 4. Germline assignment: CDR1 SGHNT and CDR2 YYREEE (reference sequence). Here the CDR3 reads CASSLSLAGTAKNIQYF. DNA for the CDR3: TGTGCCAGCAGCTTGTCACTAGCGGGAACAGCCAAAAACATTCAGTACTTC. Full variable domain (remainder filled in from reference TRBV5-4 and TRBJ2-4): ETGVTQSPTHLIKTRGQQVTLRCSSQSGHNTVSWYQQALGQGPQFIFQYYREEENGRGNFPPRFSGLQFPNYSSELNVNALELDDSALYLCASSLSLAGTAKNIQYFGAGTRLSVL.

The J gene is TRBJ1-5, the V gene TRBV2; TRBD1 aligns across 9 bases. The CDR3 is 18 amino acids. The junction had 17 bases not matched to a gene; V was cut back by 4 bases and J by 7 bases. Germline loops: CDR1 SNHLY, CDR2 FYNNEI. CDR3 in DNA: TGTGCCAGCAGTGGGAGGACCTCCGGGACAGGGAGTAGGCAGCCCCAGCATTTT. Protein product: CASSGRTSGTGSRQPQHF.

The chain combines TRBV12-3 or TRBV12-4 with TRBJ2-5; D may be TRBD2 (5 bases). The length of the CDR3 is 13 residues. Between the trimmed V and J ends, which lost 2 bases and 4 bases, there was a span of 8 bases. CDR3 region: CASSLRGTETQYF. The CDR3 DNA reads TGTGCCAGCAGTTTACGGGGTACAGAGACCCAGTACTTC.

This sequence joins TRBV2 and TRBJ2-5; 8 nucleotides agree with TRBD1. Losses at the gene ends were 5 bases for V and 2 bases for J; bases not matched to a gene: 7. CDR3 length: 15 residues. Per germline, CDR1 SNHLY and CDR2 FYNNEI. CDR3 region: CASSRNTGGQETQYF. The DNA of the CDR3 is TGTGCCAGCAGTCGTAATACAGGGGGTCAAGAGACCCAGTACTTC.

This clone was found once. V usage is TRBV2 and J usage is TRBJ2-2; possible D gene TRBD1, 6 bases. The V and J ends lost 3 bases and 7 bases respectively, with 12 bases between them. The CDR3 length is 14 residues. Germline lookup yields CDR1 SNHLY and CDR2 FYNNEI. CDR3 in amino acids: CASSDGRGVGELFF. DNA for the CDR3: TGTGCCAGCAGTGACGGCAGGGGTGTCGGGGAGCTGTTTTTT.

The chain combines TRBV28 with TRBJ1-5; 11 bases are a match to TRBD1. The germline V gene has CDR1 MDHEN and CDR2 SYDVKM. There are 14 residues in the CDR3. J was trimmed by 5 bases and V by 6 bases; bases with no gene match: 3. CDR3 bases: TGTGCCAGCAGATGGACAGGGGGCGATCAGCCCCAGCATTTT. Translation: CASRWTGGDQPQHF.

V usage is TRBV3-1 (or the pseudogene TRBV3-2) and J usage is TRBJ2-7, with 8 bases lining up with TRBD2. The J segment lost 7 bases and the V segment lost 4 bases, leaving 6 bases of the junction unmatched. Germline CDR1 is LGHDT and CDR2 is YNNKEL (reference sequence). This CDR3 has 13 amino acids. The DNA for the CDR3 is TGTGCCAGCAGCCGGCGGGGGGTAAAAGAGCAGTACTTC. Its protein product is CASSRRGVKEQYF.

The J gene is TRBJ2-2, the V gene TRBV5-1; TRBD1 aligns across 9 bases. The CDR3 totals 17 residues. Trimming cost V 0 bases and J 5 bases; bases outside gene matches: 8. Germline CDR1 and CDR2: SGHRS and YFSETQ. The CDR3 DNA sequence: TGCGCCAGCAGCTTGGCCCCCAGGACAGGGGTGACCGGGGAGCTGTTTTTT. It translates to CASSLAPRTGVTGELFF.

The chain couples TRBV6-2 or TRBV6-3 to TRBJ1-6, with D hard to call. Trimming shortened V by 6 bases and J by 4 bases, and 16 bases separated the two germline ends. The CDR3 is made up of 16 amino acids. CDR1 is MNHEY and CDR2 is SVGEGT in the germline V gene. The chain's CDR3 is CASSPDTKDYNSPLHF. The DNA of the CDR3 is TGTGCCAGCAGCCCCGATACTAAAGATTATAATTCACCCCTCCACTTT.

The V call is TRBV7-2, the J call TRBJ2-5; 8 bases map to TRBD1. Germline CDR1 and CDR2: SGHTA and FQGNSA. CDR3 length: 15 amino acids. The junction had 7 bases not matched to a gene; V was cut back by 5 bases and J by 2 bases. CDR3 bases: TGTGCCAGCAGCCATGAGACAGGGGAGCAAGAGACCCAGTACTTC. Its translation is CASSHETGEQETQYF.

The chain is built from TRBV9 and TRBJ2-1; 8 nucleotides line up with TRBD2. Germline assignment: CDR1 SGDLS and CDR2 YYNGEE. This CDR3 region has 15 residues. V dropped 2 bases and J dropped 3; count of bases not matched to a gene: 4. The CDR3 loop is CASSVTSGSYNEQFF. CDR3 coding DNA: TGTGCCAGCAGCGTTACTAGCGGAAGCTACAATGAGCAGTTCTTC.

This clone occurred a few times. The CDR3 coding sequence is TGTGCCAGCAGCTTCAGGAGAGCAGGGAAGCAGCCCCAGCATTTT. Translating it yields CASSFRRAGKQPQHF. This chain uses TRBV5-6 with TRBJ1-5, with D tentatively TRBD1 (5 bases). The CDR3 has 15 amino acids. Germline loops: CDR1 SGHDT, CDR2 YYEEEE. The ends were cut back, 2 bases at V and 7 bases at J, with 16 bases in the middle.

V and J are TRBV6-5 and TRBJ2-1; D remains ambiguous. V lost 2 bases, J lost 9 bases, and 11 bases lay in between. Germline loops: CDR1 MNHEY, CDR2 SVGAGI. This CDR3 has 13 amino acids. Written as DNA, the CDR3 is TGTGCCAGCAGTTACAGACTTACTCTTGAGCAGTTCTTC. This codes for CASSYRLTLEQFF.

The chain recombines TRBV6-6 with TRBJ1-5; TRBD1 is a possible D gene (5 bases). The CDR3 length is 14 residues. V was clipped by 5 bases and J by 4 bases, with 12 bases between them. Germline V gene data show CDR1 as MNHNY and CDR2 as SVGAGI (reference sequence). CDR3 in amino acids: CASSIFGGNQPQHF. DNA of the CDR3: TGTGCCAGCAGTATTTTCGGGGGAAATCAGCCCCAGCATTTT.

In this sample, this clone turned up once. The chain couples TRBV9 to TRBJ1-6; a weak D match, TRBD1 (6 bases). The V end lost 2 bases, the J end lost 11 bases, and 17 bases lay between the germline ends. CDR1 and CDR2 from the germline V gene are SGDLS and YYNGEE. The CDR3 length is 15 residues. In nucleotides, the CDR3 is TGTGCCAGCAGCGTCTCGGCACAGGGCGAGCCACCCCTCCACTTT. It yields the protein CASSVSAQGEPPLHF.

J is TRBJ1-5 and V is TRBV6-2 or TRBV6-3, with D unresolved. Looked up from germline, CDR1 is MNHEY and CDR2 is SVGEGT. Trimming cost V 0 bases and J 5 bases, with 8 bases left between them. There are 14 residues in the CDR3. The CDR3 sequence is CASSYSSGDQPQHF. The CDR3 nucleotides read TGTGCCAGCAGTTACTCGAGTGGAGATCAGCCCCAGCATTTT.